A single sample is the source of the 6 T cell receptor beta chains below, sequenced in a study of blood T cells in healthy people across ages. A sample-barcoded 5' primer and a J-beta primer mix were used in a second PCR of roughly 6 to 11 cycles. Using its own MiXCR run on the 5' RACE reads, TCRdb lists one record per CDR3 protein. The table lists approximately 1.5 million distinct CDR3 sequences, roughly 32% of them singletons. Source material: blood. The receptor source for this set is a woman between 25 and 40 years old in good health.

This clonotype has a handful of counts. In DNA, the CDR3 is TGTGCCAGCAGCTTCGCAGGCCCGCATCGTGGCTACACCTTC. Translating it yields CASSFAGPHRGYTF. The gene calls are TRBV12-3 or TRBV12-4 and TRBJ1-2; D unresolved. The CDR3 loop spans 14 amino acids. V was cut by 6 bases and J by 7 bases, with 18 bases left in between.

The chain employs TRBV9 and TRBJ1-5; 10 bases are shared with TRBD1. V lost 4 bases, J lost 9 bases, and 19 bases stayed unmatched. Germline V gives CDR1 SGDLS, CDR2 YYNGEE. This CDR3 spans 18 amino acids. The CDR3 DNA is TGTGCCAGCAGCCCTGGTTCGGGACAGGGGCAATGGGGTCGGCCCCAGCATTTT. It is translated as CASSPGSGQGQWGRPQHF.

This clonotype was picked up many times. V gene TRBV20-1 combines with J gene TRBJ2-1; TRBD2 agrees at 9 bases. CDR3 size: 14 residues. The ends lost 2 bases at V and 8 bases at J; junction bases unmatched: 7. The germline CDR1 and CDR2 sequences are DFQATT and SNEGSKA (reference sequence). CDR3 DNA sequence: TGCAGTGCTAGACTCGGCGGGGGGGCCGATGAGCAGTTCTTC. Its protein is CSARLGGGADEQFF.

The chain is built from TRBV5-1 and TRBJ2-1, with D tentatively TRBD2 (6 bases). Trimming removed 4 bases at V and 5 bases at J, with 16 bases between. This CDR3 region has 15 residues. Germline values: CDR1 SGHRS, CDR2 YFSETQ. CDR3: CASSLPRGNHNEQFF. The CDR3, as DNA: TGCGCCAGCAGCCTCCCCCGGGGGAATCACAATGAGCAGTTCTTC.

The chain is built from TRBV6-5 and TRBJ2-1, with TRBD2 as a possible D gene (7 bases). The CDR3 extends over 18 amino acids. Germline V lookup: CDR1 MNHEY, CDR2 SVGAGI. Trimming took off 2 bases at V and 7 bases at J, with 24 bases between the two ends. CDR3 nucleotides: TGTGCCAGCAGTTACGGTCTAGCGGACAGACAGCGTCTGAATGAGCAGTTCTTC. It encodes CASSYGLADRQRLNEQFF.

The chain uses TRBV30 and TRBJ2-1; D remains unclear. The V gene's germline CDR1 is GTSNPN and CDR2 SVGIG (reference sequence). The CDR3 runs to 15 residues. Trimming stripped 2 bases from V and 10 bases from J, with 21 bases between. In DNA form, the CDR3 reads TGTGCCTGGAGTTCTCCCGTAACCCGGGCCTACGAGCAGTTCTTC. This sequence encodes CAWSSPVTRAYEQFF.